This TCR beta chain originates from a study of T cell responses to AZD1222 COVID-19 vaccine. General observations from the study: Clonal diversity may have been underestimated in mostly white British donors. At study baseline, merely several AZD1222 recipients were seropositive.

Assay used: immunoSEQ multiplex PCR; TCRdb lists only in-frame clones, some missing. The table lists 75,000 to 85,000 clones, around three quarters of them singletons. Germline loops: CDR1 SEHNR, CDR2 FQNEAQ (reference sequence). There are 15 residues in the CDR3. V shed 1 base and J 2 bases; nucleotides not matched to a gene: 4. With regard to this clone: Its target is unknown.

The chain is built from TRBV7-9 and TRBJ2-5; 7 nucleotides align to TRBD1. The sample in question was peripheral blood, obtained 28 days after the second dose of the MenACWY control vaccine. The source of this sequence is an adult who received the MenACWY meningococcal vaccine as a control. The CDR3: CASSLGDSRQETQYF. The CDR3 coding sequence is TGTGCCAGCAGCTTAGGGGACAGTAGGCAAGAGACCCAGTACTTC.